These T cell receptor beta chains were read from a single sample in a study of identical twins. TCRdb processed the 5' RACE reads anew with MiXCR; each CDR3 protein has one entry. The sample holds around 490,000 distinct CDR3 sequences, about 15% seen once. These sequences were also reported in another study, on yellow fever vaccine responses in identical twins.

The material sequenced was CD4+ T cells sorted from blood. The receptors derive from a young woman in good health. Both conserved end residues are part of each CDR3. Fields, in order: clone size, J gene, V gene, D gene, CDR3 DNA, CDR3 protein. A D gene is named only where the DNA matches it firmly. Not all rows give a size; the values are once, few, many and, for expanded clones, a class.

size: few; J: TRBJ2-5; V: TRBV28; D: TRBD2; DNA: TGTGCCAGCAGTGCAGCCGGGACTAGCAGACGAGAGACCCAGTACTTC; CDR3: CASSAAGTSRRETQYF
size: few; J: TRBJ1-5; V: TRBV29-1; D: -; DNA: TGCAGCGTTGCTTTGGCAATCGGCAATCAGCCCCAGCATTTT; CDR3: CSVALAIGNQPQHF
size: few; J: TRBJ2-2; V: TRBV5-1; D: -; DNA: TGCGCCAGCAGCTTGGCAGTACTCGGGGAGCTGTTTTTT; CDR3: CASSLAVLGELFF
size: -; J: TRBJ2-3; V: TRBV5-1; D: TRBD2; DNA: TGCGCCAGCAGCTCAACTAGCGGGGGACGCACAGATACGCAGTATTTT; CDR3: CASSSTSGGRTDTQYF
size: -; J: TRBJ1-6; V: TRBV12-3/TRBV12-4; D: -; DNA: TGTGCCAGCAGTTCCCGACTGAGGGCTTCACCCCTCCACTTT; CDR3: CASSSRLRASPLHF
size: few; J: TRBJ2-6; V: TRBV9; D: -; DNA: TGTGCCAGCAGAGCTCAGGGCTCTGGGGCCAACGTCCTGACTTTC; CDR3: CASRAQGSGANVLTF
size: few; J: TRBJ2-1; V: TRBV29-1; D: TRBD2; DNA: TGCAGCGCTAGAACCGGGACTAGGTGGGAGGATGAGCAGTTCTTC; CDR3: CSARTGTRWEDEQFF
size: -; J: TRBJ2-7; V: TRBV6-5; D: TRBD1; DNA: TGTGCCAGCAGTTACTCCGGGACAGGCCGGAACGAGCAGTACTTC; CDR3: CASSYSGTGRNEQYF
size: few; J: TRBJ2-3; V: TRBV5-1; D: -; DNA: TGCGCCAGCAGCTTGGCCTCGGGTAGTGGCACAGATACGCAGTATTTT; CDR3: CASSLASGSGTDTQYF
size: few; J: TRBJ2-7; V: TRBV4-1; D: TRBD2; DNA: TGCGCCAGCAGCCTTGGGACTAGCGGGCACGAGCAGTACTTC; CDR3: CASSLGTSGHEQYF
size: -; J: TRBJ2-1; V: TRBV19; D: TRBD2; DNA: TGTGCCAGTAGTAAAAGGGGGACTAGCGGCCCTTCCCCTACAATGAAGTTCTTC; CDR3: CASSKRGTSGPSPTMKFF
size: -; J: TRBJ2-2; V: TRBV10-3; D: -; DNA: TGTGCCATCAGGGGGACTCCGAACACCGGGGAGCTGTTTTTT; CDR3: CAIRGTPNTGELFF
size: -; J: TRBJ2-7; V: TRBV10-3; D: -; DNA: TGTGCCTCCCAATTACTGCCGACGGGGGACGAGCAGTACTTC; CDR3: CASQLLPTGDEQYF
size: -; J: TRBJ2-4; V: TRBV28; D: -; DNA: TGTGCCAGCAGTTTACCGGGTTCTTTAGAAAACATTCAGTACTTC; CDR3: CASSLPGSLENIQYF
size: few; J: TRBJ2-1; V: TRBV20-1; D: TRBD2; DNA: TGCAGTGCTAGTAAATGGTGGGGAGGGGACGATGAGCAGTTCTTC; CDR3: CSASKWWGGDDEQFF
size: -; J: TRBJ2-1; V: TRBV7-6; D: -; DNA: TGTGCCAGCAGCTTAAGTCCAGGGCCCTACAATGAGCAGTTCTTC; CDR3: CASSLSPGPYNEQFF
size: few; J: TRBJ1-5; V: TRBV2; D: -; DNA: TGTGCCAGCAGTACGCAGGGGAGCGGGCAGCCCCAGCATTTT; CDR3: CASSTQGSGQPQHF
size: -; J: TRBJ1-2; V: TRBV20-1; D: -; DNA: TGCAGTGCGGTTGCGGGGGCTGGTGGCTACACCTTC; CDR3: CSAVAGAGGYTF